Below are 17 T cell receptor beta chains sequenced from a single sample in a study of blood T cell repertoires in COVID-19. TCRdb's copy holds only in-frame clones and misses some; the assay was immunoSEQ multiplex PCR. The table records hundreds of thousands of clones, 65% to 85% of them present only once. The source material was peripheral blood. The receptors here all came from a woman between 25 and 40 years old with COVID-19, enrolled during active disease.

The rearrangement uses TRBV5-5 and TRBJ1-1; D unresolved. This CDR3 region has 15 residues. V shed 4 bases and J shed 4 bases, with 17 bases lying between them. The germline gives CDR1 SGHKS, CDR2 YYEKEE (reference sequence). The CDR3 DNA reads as TGTGCCAGCAGCAAACCCCTCTTCGGGTCCACTGAAGCTTTCTTT. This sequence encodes CASSKPLFGSTEAFF.

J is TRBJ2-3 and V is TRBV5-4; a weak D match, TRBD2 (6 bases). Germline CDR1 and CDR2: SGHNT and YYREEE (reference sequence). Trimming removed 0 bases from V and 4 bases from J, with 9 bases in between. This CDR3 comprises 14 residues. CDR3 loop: CASSLVTSPDTQYF. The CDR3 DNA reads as TGTGCCAGCAGCTTGGTCACTAGCCCAGATACGCAGTATTTT.

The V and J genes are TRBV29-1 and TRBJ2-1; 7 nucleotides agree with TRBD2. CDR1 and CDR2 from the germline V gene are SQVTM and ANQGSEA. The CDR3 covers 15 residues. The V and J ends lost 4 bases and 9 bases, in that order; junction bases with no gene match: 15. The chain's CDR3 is CSVAFSGGLDGEQFF. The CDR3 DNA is TGCAGCGTTGCTTTTTCGGGGGGACTCGATGGTGAGCAGTTCTTC.

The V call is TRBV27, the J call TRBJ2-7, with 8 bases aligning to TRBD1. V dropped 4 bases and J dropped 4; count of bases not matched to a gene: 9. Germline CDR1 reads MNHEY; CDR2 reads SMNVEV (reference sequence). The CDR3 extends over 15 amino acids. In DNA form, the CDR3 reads TGTGCCAGCAGTTCCCCCCCAGGGGGCCGGTACGAGCAGTACTTC. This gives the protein CASSSPPGGRYEQYF.

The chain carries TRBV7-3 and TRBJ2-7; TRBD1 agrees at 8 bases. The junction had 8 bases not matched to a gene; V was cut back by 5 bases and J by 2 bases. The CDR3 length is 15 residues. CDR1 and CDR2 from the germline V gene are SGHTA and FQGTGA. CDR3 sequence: CASSKRQGTPYEQYF. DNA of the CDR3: TGTGCCAGCAGCAAAAGACAGGGGACCCCCTACGAGCAGTACTTC.

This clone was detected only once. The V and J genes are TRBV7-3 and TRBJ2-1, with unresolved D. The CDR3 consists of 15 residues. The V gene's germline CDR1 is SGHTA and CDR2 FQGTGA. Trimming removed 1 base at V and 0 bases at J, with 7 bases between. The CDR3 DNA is TGTGCCAGCAGCTTAATGGAGAGCTCCTACAATGAGCAGTTCTTC. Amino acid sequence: CASSLMESSYNEQFF.

In DNA form, the CDR3 reads TGTGCCAGCGGCACCTCTCGAGGGGGCACTGAAGCTTTCTTT. Translation: CASGTSRGGTEAFF. This chain joins TRBV27 and TRBJ1-1, with a tentative D call TRBD1 (6 bases). V was pared by 8 bases and J by 4 bases, with 17 bases between. The CDR3 spans 14 residues. CDR1 is MNHEY and CDR2 is SMNVEV in the germline V gene (reference sequence).

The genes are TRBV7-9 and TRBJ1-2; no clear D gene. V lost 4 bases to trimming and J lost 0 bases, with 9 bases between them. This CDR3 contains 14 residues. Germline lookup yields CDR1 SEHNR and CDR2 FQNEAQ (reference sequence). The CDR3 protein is CASSSELANYGYTF. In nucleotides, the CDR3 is TGTGCCAGCAGCTCCGAACTCGCTAACTATGGCTACACCTTC.

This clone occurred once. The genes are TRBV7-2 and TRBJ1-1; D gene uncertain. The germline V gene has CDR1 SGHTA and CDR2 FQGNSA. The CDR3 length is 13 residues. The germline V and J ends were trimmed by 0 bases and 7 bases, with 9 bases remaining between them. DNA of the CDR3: TGTGCCAGCAGCTTAGCCGAGGGAGGTGAAGCTTTCTTT. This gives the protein CASSLAEGGEAFF.

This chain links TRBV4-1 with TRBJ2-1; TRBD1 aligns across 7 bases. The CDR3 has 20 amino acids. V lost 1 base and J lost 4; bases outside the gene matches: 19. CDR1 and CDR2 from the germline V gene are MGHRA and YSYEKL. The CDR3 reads CASSQGANRGTGPIYNEQFF. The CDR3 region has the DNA TGCGCCAGCAGCCAAGGCGCTAACAGGGGCACTGGCCCAATATACAATGAGCAGTTCTTC.

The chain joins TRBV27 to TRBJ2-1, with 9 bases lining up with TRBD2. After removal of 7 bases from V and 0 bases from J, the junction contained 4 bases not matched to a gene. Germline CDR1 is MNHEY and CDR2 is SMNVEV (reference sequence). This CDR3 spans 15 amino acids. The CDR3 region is CASKISGSSYNEQFF. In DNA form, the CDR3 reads TGTGCCAGCAAGATTAGCGGGAGCTCCTACAATGAGCAGTTCTTC.

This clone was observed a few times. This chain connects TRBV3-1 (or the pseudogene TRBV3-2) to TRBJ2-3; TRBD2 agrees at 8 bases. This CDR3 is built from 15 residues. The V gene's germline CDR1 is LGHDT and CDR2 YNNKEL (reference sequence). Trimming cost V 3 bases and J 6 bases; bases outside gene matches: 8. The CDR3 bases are TGTGCCAGCAGCCAGATCCCGACTAGCGCCGATACGCAGTATTTT. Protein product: CASSQIPTSADTQYF.

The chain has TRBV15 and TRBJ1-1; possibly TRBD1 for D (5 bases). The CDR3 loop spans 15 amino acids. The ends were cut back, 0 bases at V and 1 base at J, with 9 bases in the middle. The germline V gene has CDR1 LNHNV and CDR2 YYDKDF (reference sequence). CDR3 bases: TGTGCCACCAGCAGAGATCGACAGACGAACACTGAAGCTTTCTTT. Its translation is CATSRDRQTNTEAFF. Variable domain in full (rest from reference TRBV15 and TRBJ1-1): DAMVIQNPRYQVTQFGKPVTLSCSQTLNHNVMYWYQQKSSQAPKLLFHYYDKDFNNEADTPDNFQSRRPNTSFCFLDIRSPGLGDTAMYLCATSRDRQTNTEAFFGQGTRLTVV.

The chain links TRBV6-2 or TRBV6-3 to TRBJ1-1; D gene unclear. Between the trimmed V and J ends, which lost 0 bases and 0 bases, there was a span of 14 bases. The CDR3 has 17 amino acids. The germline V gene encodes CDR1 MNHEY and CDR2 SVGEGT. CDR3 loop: CASSYSHPPEMNTEAFF. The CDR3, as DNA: TGTGCCAGCAGTTACTCCCACCCCCCAGAAATGAACACTGAAGCTTTCTTT.

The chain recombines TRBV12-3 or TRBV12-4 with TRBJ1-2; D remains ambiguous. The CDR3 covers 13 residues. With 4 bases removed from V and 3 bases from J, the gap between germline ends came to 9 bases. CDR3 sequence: CASSSVLDYGYTF. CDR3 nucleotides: TGTGCCAGCAGTTCCGTTTTAGACTATGGCTACACCTTC.

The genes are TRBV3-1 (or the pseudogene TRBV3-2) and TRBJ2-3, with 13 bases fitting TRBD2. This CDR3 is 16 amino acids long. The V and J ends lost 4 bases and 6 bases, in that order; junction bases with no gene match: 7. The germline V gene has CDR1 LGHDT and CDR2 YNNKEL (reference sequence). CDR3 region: CASSPTSGGAADTQYF. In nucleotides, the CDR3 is TGTGCCAGCAGCCCTACTAGCGGGGGGGCGGCGGATACGCAGTATTTT.

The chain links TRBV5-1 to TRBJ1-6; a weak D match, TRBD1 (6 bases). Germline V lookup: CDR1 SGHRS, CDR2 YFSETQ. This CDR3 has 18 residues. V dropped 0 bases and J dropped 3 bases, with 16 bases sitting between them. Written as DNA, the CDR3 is TGCGCCAGCAGCTTGGTTATTACAGGGAATGGCTATAATTCACCCCTCCACTTT. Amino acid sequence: CASSLVITGNGYNSPLHF.